Listed below are T cell receptor beta chains from one sample, sequenced in a study of T cell responses to AZD1222 COVID-19 vaccine. TCRdb's table, derived via immunoSEQ multiplex PCR, lists solely in-frame clones and lacks some. Among about 120,000 clones, 88% were seen once, and the ten largest hold less than 6%. Source: peripheral blood, taken on day 0 of AZD1222 vaccination. The receptors stem from an adult in good health. The CDR3 runs from the conserved cysteine through the conserved F or W. Fields, in order: J gene, D gene, clone size, V gene, CDR3 DNA, CDR3 protein. A D gene is named only where the DNA matches it firmly. Some rows have no size entry. The others give once, few or many, or a class for an expanded clone.

j_call: TRBJ1-5
d_call: NA
clone_size: NA
v_call: TRBV19
cdr3_nt: TGTGCCAGTAGTATAGCTGTTGCCGGTTTGGAGCCCCAGCATTTT
cdr3_aa: CASSIAVAGLEPQHF

j_call: TRBJ2-7
d_call: TRBD1
clone_size: few
v_call: TRBV7-2
cdr3_nt: TGTGCCAGCAGCCCGCCGGGACAGACCTACGAGCAGTACTTC
cdr3_aa: CASSPPGQTYEQYF

j_call: TRBJ1-2
d_call: NA
clone_size: NA
v_call: TRBV7-6
cdr3_nt: TGTGCCAGCAGCTTAGGTTCAGGGAACTATGGCTACACCTTC
cdr3_aa: CASSLGSGNYGYTF

j_call: TRBJ1-6
d_call: TRBD1
clone_size: NA
v_call: TRBV28
cdr3_nt: TGTGCCAGCACCGGGACAGGGAATTCACCCCTCCACTTT
cdr3_aa: CASTGTGNSPLHF

j_call: TRBJ2-3
d_call: TRBD1
clone_size: NA
v_call: TRBV18
cdr3_nt: TGTGCCAGCTCACCAATAGGGACAGGGGGCACAGATACGCAGTATTTT
cdr3_aa: CASSPIGTGGTDTQYF

j_call: TRBJ1-6
d_call: NA
clone_size: NA
v_call: TRBV27
cdr3_nt: TGTGCCAGCAGGCGTCAGCGGAATTCACCCCTCCACTTT
cdr3_aa: CASRRQRNSPLHF

j_call: TRBJ1-2
d_call: TRBD1
clone_size: NA
v_call: TRBV7-2
cdr3_nt: TGTGCCAGCAGCTTAGCAAGGGACAGCTATGGCTACACCTTC
cdr3_aa: CASSLARDSYGYTF

j_call: TRBJ1-3
d_call: NA
clone_size: few
v_call: TRBV5-1
cdr3_nt: TGCGCCAGCAGCCCGGAAATCTCTGGAAACACCATATATTTT
cdr3_aa: CASSPEISGNTIYF

j_call: TRBJ2-3
d_call: NA
clone_size: NA
v_call: TRBV19
cdr3_nt: TGTGCCAGTAAACATGTAAGCACAGATACGCAGTATTTT
cdr3_aa: CASKHVSTDTQYF

j_call: TRBJ1-4
d_call: NA
clone_size: NA
v_call: TRBV5-4
cdr3_nt: TGTGCCAGCGCCGAAACGGGGGGGCTTAATGAAAAACTGTTTTTT
cdr3_aa: CASAETGGLNEKLFF

j_call: TRBJ2-2
d_call: TRBD2
clone_size: NA
v_call: TRBV4-3
cdr3_nt: TGCGCCAGCAGCCAAGTCGGGGGGTTTACCGGGGAGCTGTTTTTT
cdr3_aa: CASSQVGGFTGELFF

j_call: TRBJ1-1
d_call: NA
clone_size: NA
v_call: TRBV19
cdr3_nt: TGTGCCAGTCGCCAGGGGCCCAGCACTGAAGCTTTCTTT
cdr3_aa: CASRQGPSTEAFF

j_call: TRBJ2-1
d_call: NA
clone_size: NA
v_call: TRBV2
cdr3_nt: TGTGCCAGCCGACTAGGGCCCCACAATGAGCAGTTCTTC
cdr3_aa: CASRLGPHNEQFF

j_call: TRBJ1-2
d_call: NA
clone_size: NA
v_call: TRBV4-3
cdr3_nt: TGCGCCAGCAGCCAAGAGAAGGACAAAGCTAACTATGGCTACACCTTC
cdr3_aa: CASSQEKDKANYGYTF

j_call: TRBJ2-5
d_call: NA
clone_size: NA
v_call: TRBV6-5
cdr3_nt: TGTGCCAGCAGTTACTCGCTGGCAGGGGCCCAAGAGACCCAGTACTTC
cdr3_aa: CASSYSLAGAQETQYF

j_call: TRBJ2-7
d_call: TRBD1
clone_size: NA
v_call: TRBV6-5
cdr3_nt: TGTGCCAGCAGCCCCGGACAGGGGATTCCCTACGAGCAGTACTTC
cdr3_aa: CASSPGQGIPYEQYF

j_call: TRBJ1-2
d_call: NA
clone_size: once
v_call: TRBV21-1
cdr3_nt: TGTGCCAGCAGCAAAGGCGAACTTCACCCGGACTATGGCTACACCTTC
cdr3_aa: CASSKGELHPDYGYTF

j_call: TRBJ1-2
d_call: NA
clone_size: few
v_call: TRBV2
cdr3_nt: TGTGCCAGCAGTGAGGACAGTTACTATGGCTACACCTTC
cdr3_aa: CASSEDSYYGYTF

j_call: TRBJ1-2
d_call: NA
clone_size: few
v_call: TRBV28
cdr3_nt: TGTGCCAGTACCGCTTGGGATTGGGGGTCGAGCTATGGCTACACCTTC
cdr3_aa: CASTAWDWGSSYGYTF

j_call: TRBJ1-5
d_call: TRBD1
clone_size: NA
v_call: TRBV5-6
cdr3_nt: TGTGCCAGCAGCTCATTTGGACAGGGGAGATATAGCAATCAGCCCCAGCATTTT
cdr3_aa: CASSSFGQGRYSNQPQHF

j_call: TRBJ2-5
d_call: TRBD2
clone_size: NA
v_call: TRBV4-2
cdr3_nt: TGTGCCAGCAGCCCCAGCGGGGGCGGGGGGGAGACCCAGTACTTC
cdr3_aa: CASSPSGGGGETQYF

j_call: TRBJ1-2
d_call: NA
clone_size: NA
v_call: TRBV6-1
cdr3_nt: TGTGCCAGCAGTGAAGCTGCGCAGGACTATGGCTACACCTTC
cdr3_aa: CASSEAAQDYGYTF

j_call: TRBJ1-1
d_call: NA
clone_size: NA
v_call: TRBV5-6
cdr3_nt: TGTGCCAGCAGCTTGCCCACAGGGAGGTACACTGAAGCTTTCTTT
cdr3_aa: CASSLPTGRYTEAFF

j_call: TRBJ1-5
d_call: TRBD1
clone_size: NA
v_call: TRBV7-2
cdr3_nt: TGTGCCAGCAGTCAGAGGACAGGGGGACAGCCCCAGCATTTT
cdr3_aa: CASSQRTGGQPQHF

j_call: TRBJ1-1
d_call: NA
clone_size: once
v_call: TRBV6-6
cdr3_nt: TGTGCCAGCAGTTACCCCGAGGGATTTGAAGCTTTCTTT
cdr3_aa: CASSYPEGFEAFF

j_call: TRBJ2-5
d_call: TRBD2
clone_size: NA
v_call: TRBV5-1
cdr3_nt: TGCGCCAGCAGCGGGGGACTAGCGGCGAACCAAGAGACCCAGTACTTC
cdr3_aa: CASSGGLAANQETQYF

j_call: TRBJ1-2
d_call: NA
clone_size: NA
v_call: TRBV5-6
cdr3_nt: TGTGCCAGCAGCGAAGGGACTGGCCACTATGGCTACACCTTC
cdr3_aa: CASSEGTGHYGYTF

j_call: TRBJ2-7
d_call: TRBD2
clone_size: NA
v_call: TRBV6-1
cdr3_nt: TGTGCCAGCAGTGAAGCTCCAGCGGGGTACGAGCAGTACTTC
cdr3_aa: CASSEAPAGYEQYF

j_call: TRBJ1-1
d_call: NA
clone_size: NA
v_call: TRBV6-5
cdr3_nt: TGTGCCAGCAGCGACTACTTTGGTGAAGCTTTCTTT
cdr3_aa: CASSDYFGEAFF

j_call: TRBJ1-1
d_call: TRBD1
clone_size: once
v_call: TRBV28
cdr3_nt: TGTGCCAGCAGTTTACCTCGACAGGGGGCCCCGAACACTGAAGCTTTCTTT
cdr3_aa: CASSLPRQGAPNTEAFF

j_call: TRBJ2-2
d_call: NA
clone_size: NA
v_call: TRBV12-3/TRBV12-4
cdr3_nt: TGTGCCAGCAGTTTTGCTAACACCGGGGAGCTGTTTTTT
cdr3_aa: CASSFANTGELFF

j_call: TRBJ2-3
d_call: TRBD2
clone_size: NA
v_call: TRBV5-4
cdr3_nt: TGTGCCAGCAGCTTGGTAGCGGGCCCCACAGATACGCAGTATTTT
cdr3_aa: CASSLVAGPTDTQYF

j_call: TRBJ1-5
d_call: NA
clone_size: NA
v_call: TRBV20-1
cdr3_nt: TGCCGCTCGGTTCAGCCCCAGCATTTT
cdr3_aa: CRSVQPQHF

j_call: TRBJ1-2
d_call: NA
clone_size: NA
v_call: TRBV28
cdr3_nt: TGTGCCAGCAGTTTAGCGCAAACTACCTATGGCTACACCTTC
cdr3_aa: CASSLAQTTYGYTF

j_call: TRBJ1-1
d_call: NA
clone_size: NA
v_call: TRBV18
cdr3_nt: TGTGCCAGCTCACCACCGACAGGTCTGAACACTGAAGCTTTCTTT
cdr3_aa: CASSPPTGLNTEAFF

j_call: TRBJ2-7
d_call: NA
clone_size: once
v_call: TRBV12-3/TRBV12-4
cdr3_nt: TGTGCCAGCAGTTTGAACGGCTACGAGCAGTACTTC
cdr3_aa: CASSLNGYEQYF

j_call: TRBJ1-1
d_call: NA
clone_size: NA
v_call: TRBV10-2
cdr3_nt: TGCGCCAGCAGGTCAAACTTACTAAACACTGAAGCTTTCTTT
cdr3_aa: CASRSNLLNTEAFF